This T cell receptor (beta chain) emerged from a study of T cell responses to AZD1222 COVID-19 vaccine. The repertoire was sequenced with immunoSEQ multiplex PCR; TCRdb's copy has only in-frame clones and lacks some. This table holds about 140,000 clones, about 92% found once. This clone appeared a single time. This sequence originates from an adult in good health. The input for sequencing was peripheral blood, taken on day 0 of AZD1222 vaccination.

CDR3 in amino acids: CASSPQWGGTYGYTF. CDR3 in DNA: TGTGCCAGCAGCCCCCAGTGGGGGGGGACTTATGGCTACACCTTC. V gene TRBV7-9 combines with J gene TRBJ1-2, with D perhaps matching TRBD1 (5 bases). Deletions cut 5 bases from V and 5 bases from J, with 18 bases between. The germline CDR1 and CDR2 sequences are SEHNR and FQNEAQ (reference sequence). This CDR3 spans 15 amino acids.